This paragraph reports one TCR beta chain. The antigen remains undetermined. Assay used: immunoSEQ multiplex PCR; TCRdb lists only in-frame clones, some missing. The data show roughly 140,000 clones, around 88% seen once. V shed 1 base and J shed 7 bases, with 9 bases lying between them. This CDR3 contains 14 residues. The V gene's germline CDR1 is SGHRS and CDR2 YFSETQ. The sample originates from a study of T cell responses to AZD1222 COVID-19 vaccine. Overall study findings and caveats: Clonal diversity was possibly underestimated, and the donors were mostly white British, with more females. The number of AZD1222 recipients seropositive at baseline was only five or six. Targets within unmutated variant regions were reportedly found for nearly half of spike-specific TCRs. An increase in Spike-specific TCR breadth and depth was observed after two AZD1222 doses.

The sequencing here drew on peripheral blood, taken on day 0 of MenACWY control vaccination. The V and J genes are TRBV5-1 and TRBJ1-6, with unresolved D. The TCR sequence derives from an adult in good health. The DNA of the CDR3 is TGCGCCAGCAGCTTGCTGCAGGAGAATTCACCCCTCCACTTT. The encoded protein is CASSLLQENSPLHF.